Below, 29 T cell receptor beta chains from the same sample are listed, as sequenced in a study of response to subunit inactivated influenza vaccine. Via MiXCR, TCRdb re-called the RT-PCR reads, giving one row per CDR3 protein. The sample records 650,000 to 800,000 distinct CDR3 sequences, about 15% being singletons. The sample consisted of PBMCs from blood, taken 14 to 15 days before vaccination. Source of these receptors: a man in his fifties or sixties who received an inactivated influenza vaccine.

The chain recombines TRBV12-3 or TRBV12-4 with TRBJ1-6; no definite D call. The V end was cut by 6 bases, the J end by 13 bases, with 16 bases between. The CDR3 has 13 residues. The CDR3 coding sequence is TGTGCCAGCAGGGGTACGGGTTCAGGCCCCCTCCACTTT. Translating gives CASRGTGSGPLHF.

The chain has TRBV20-1 and TRBJ2-7; 8 positions agree with TRBD2. The CDR3 runs 15 residues. CDR1 and CDR2 (germline): DFQATT, SNEGSKA (reference sequence). V lost 5 bases and J lost 3; bases outside the gene matches: 12. CDR3 nucleotides: TGCAGTGCTCTAAGTGGAGCGGGAGCCCTCTACGAGCAGTACTTC. Translated, it gives CSALSGAGALYEQYF.

This clonotype was found many times. The genes are TRBV7-2 and TRBJ2-2; the match to TRBD1 covers 8 bases. V dropped 5 bases and J dropped 4; count of bases not matched to a gene: 6. CDR1 and CDR2 from the germline V gene are SGHTA and FQGNSA. This CDR3 has 15 amino acids. In DNA, the CDR3 is TGTGCCAGCAGCAACGGACAGGGATTCACCGGGGAGCTGTTTTTT. Translated, it gives CASSNGQGFTGELFF.

The sample holds many counts of this clonotype. The chain recombines TRBV29-1 with TRBJ1-5; no clear D gene. V lost 4 bases and J 4 bases, leaving 14 bases between the germline ends. This CDR3 is 14 amino acids long. Germline values: CDR1 SQVTM, CDR2 ANQGSEA. The CDR3 coding sequence is TGCAGCGTTGGAGAAGGGTCTGGGAATCAGCCCCAGCATTTT. As protein: CSVGEGSGNQPQHF.

The gene calls are TRBV5-1 and TRBJ2-3; 9 nucleotides match TRBD1. The CDR3 contains 16 residues. CDR1 and CDR2 from the germline V gene are SGHRS and YFSETQ. The V gene end was trimmed by 0 bases and the J gene end by 7 bases; junction bases not matched to a gene: 9. CDR3 bases: TGCGCCAGCAGCTTGGGGACAGGGGACGCTACCTATACGCAGTATTTT. It translates to CASSLGTGDATYTQYF.

This clonotype was observed a few times. This sequence joins TRBV20-1 and TRBJ2-7, with D uncertain. Germline CDR1 and CDR2: DFQATT and SNEGSKA (reference sequence). CDR3 length: 16 amino acids. Trimming took 0 bases from V and 5 from J, leaving 20 bases between them. DNA of the CDR3: TGCAGTGCTAGAGATCTCAGGCATAACGGTTGGAACGAGCAGTACTTC. Translating it yields CSARDLRHNGWNEQYF.

As DNA, the CDR3 is TGTGCCAGCAGCCCCCGTAGTGGGGGCGCGGACACCGGGGAGCTGTTTTTT. Amino acids: CASSPRSGGADTGELFF. The genes are TRBV9 and TRBJ2-2, with D possibly matching TRBD1 (6 bases). Deletions cut 4 bases from V and 3 bases from J, with 19 bases between. CDR1 and CDR2 from the germline V gene are SGDLS and YYNGEE. The CDR3 contains 17 residues.

This clonotype was picked up a small number of times. The chain links TRBV9 to TRBJ2-3, with D perhaps matching TRBD2 (5 bases). CDR1 is SGDLS, CDR2 YYNGEE, per germline. This CDR3 comprises 16 residues. The germline V and J ends were trimmed by 0 bases and 4 bases, with 15 bases remaining between them. CDR3 sequence (DNA): TGTGCCAGCAGCGTAGGGGAAGCGCGGGTGGCAGATACGCAGTATTTT. This translates into CASSVGEARVADTQYF.

This clonotype was observed at least ten times. The genes are TRBV12-3 or TRBV12-4 and TRBJ2-1; 7 nucleotides match TRBD2. The CDR3 consists of 14 residues. V was clipped by 5 bases and J by 6 bases; unmatched bases: 7. CDR3 DNA sequence: TGTGCCAGCAGTCCGGGGACTACCCTCAATGAGCAGTTCTTC. Translating gives CASSPGTTLNEQFF.

CDR3 in amino acids: CATSPLTPSGNTIYF. The CDR3 DNA reads as TGTGCCACCAGTCCACTGACCCCCTCTGGAAACACCATATATTTT. The V call is TRBV15, the J call TRBJ1-3, with D unclear. Germline assignment: CDR1 LNHNV and CDR2 YYDKDF (reference sequence). This CDR3 spans 15 amino acids. The ends were cut back, 6 bases at V and 0 bases at J, with 12 bases in the middle. The full variable domain, in which reference TRBV15 and TRBJ1-3 provide the parts outside the CDR3, is DAMVIQNPRYQVTQFGKPVTLSCSQTLNHNVMYWYQQKSSQAPKLLFHYYDKDFNNEADTPDNFQSRRPNTSFCFLDIRSPGLGDTAMYLCATSPLTPSGNTIYFGEGSWLTVV.

This sequence joins TRBV7-9 and TRBJ2-2, with 12 bases aligning to TRBD2. CDR3 size: 16 residues. Germline assignment: CDR1 SEHNR and CDR2 FQNEAQ (reference sequence). Losses at the gene ends were 4 bases for V and 7 bases for J; bases not matched to a gene: 7. Here the CDR3 DNA reads TGTGCCAGCAGCTCCCGGACTAGCGGGAAAGGCGGGGAGCTGTTTTTT. This translates into CASSSRTSGKGGELFF.

This clonotype was found a few times. The chain couples TRBV29-1 to TRBJ2-2; no clear D. Germline-derived CDR1 and CDR2 are SQVTM and ANQGSEA. There are 12 residues in the CDR3. The germline V and J ends were trimmed by 7 bases and 1 base, with 7 bases remaining between them. CDR3 coding DNA: TGCAGCGCATCAAAGAACACCGGGGAGCTGTTTTTT. Its protein product is CSASKNTGELFF.

This clonotype was picked up a small number of times. V and J are TRBV6-1 and TRBJ1-1; 8 bases agree with TRBD1. The trim removed 6 bases at V and 4 bases at J, leaving 7 bases unmatched. This CDR3 has 14 amino acids. Germline-derived CDR1 and CDR2 are MNHNS and SASEGT. CDR3 in amino acids: CASRGRTGLTEAFF. The DNA of the CDR3 is TGTGCCAGCAGGGGGAGGACAGGGCTCACTGAAGCTTTCTTT.

This clonotype was found a few times. The V gene is TRBV28, the J gene TRBJ2-7; D might be TRBD2 (5 bases). Germline V lookup: CDR1 MDHEN, CDR2 SYDVKM. The CDR3 covers 14 residues. V lost 7 bases, J lost 3 bases, and 16 bases lay in between. DNA of the CDR3: TGTGCCAGCACCTTACTAGGTGGGCTCTACGAGCAGTACTTC. Residues: CASTLLGGLYEQYF.

The table lists this clonotype with many counts. The gene calls are TRBV20-1 and TRBJ2-4; weak D call: TRBD2 (6 bases). Per the germline V gene, CDR1 is DFQATT and CDR2 is SNEGSKA (reference sequence). V was pared by 3 bases and J by 6 bases, with 18 bases between. The CDR3 contains 15 residues. The CDR3 DNA reads as TGCAGTGCTAGGGGGGACTTAGTAACAGCAAACATTCAGTACTTC. This sequence encodes CSARGDLVTANIQYF.

The table lists this clonotype with a few counts. The rearrangement uses TRBV15 and TRBJ2-3; 10 bases agree with TRBD2. With 3 bases clipped from V and 5 bases from J, the junction kept 17 bases outside the gene matches. CDR1 LNHNV and CDR2 YYDKDF come from the germline V gene (reference sequence). This CDR3 is 19 amino acids long. CDR3 residues: CATSSLPLGSGGPGDTQYF. The CDR3 coding sequence is TGTGCCACCAGCAGCCTCCCCCTTGGTAGCGGGGGGCCTGGAGATACGCAGTATTTT.

In this sample, this clonotype turned up a few times. The chain recombines TRBV29-1 with TRBJ1-2, with D tentatively TRBD1 (5 bases). Germline values: CDR1 SQVTM, CDR2 ANQGSEA. V lost 3 bases and J lost 2, with 10 bases in between. This CDR3 is built from 13 residues. The CDR3 DNA follows: TGCAGCGTTGAGGGGACCGAAAACTATGGCTACACCTTC. Amino acid sequence: CSVEGTENYGYTF. Full variable domain (rest looked up from reference TRBV29-1 and TRBJ1-2): SAVISQKPSRDICQRGTSLTIQCQVDSQVTMMFWYRQQPGQSLTLIATANQGSEATYESGFVIDKFPISRPNLTFSTLTVSNMSPEDSSIYLCSVEGTENYGYTFGSGTRLTVV.

This clonotype has more than one count but fewer than ten. The V call is TRBV25-1, the J call TRBJ2-7; D remains ambiguous. Germline-derived CDR1 and CDR2 are MGHDK and SYGVNS. The CDR3 extends over 14 amino acids. Trimming removed 2 bases at V and 0 bases at J, with 8 bases between. For the CDR3, the DNA is TGTGCCAGCAGTGAACGGACGCTCTCCTACGAGCAGTACTTC. It yields the protein CASSERTLSYEQYF.

This rearrangement joins TRBV10-1 to TRBJ2-3; 7 bases align to TRBD2. The length of the CDR3 is 15 residues. Looked up from germline, CDR1 is WNHNN and CDR2 is SYGVQD (reference sequence). Trimming cost V 6 bases and J 0 bases; bases outside gene matches: 6. CDR3 amino acids: CASRESGTSTDTQYF. CDR3 nucleotide sequence: TGCGCCAGCAGAGAGAGCGGGACCAGCACAGATACGCAGTATTTT.

This clonotype has a handful of counts. J is TRBJ2-5 and V is TRBV20-1, with 11 bases identical to TRBD2. CDR1 is DFQATT, CDR2 SNEGSKA, per germline (reference sequence). The CDR3 length is 15 residues. V was pared by 3 bases and J by 4 bases, with 7 bases of the junction left unmatched. The CDR3: CSARSSGGAGETQYF. The CDR3 DNA sequence: TGCAGTGCTAGGAGTAGCGGGGGGGCCGGAGAGACCCAGTACTTC.

This rearrangement joins TRBV6-2 or TRBV6-3 to TRBJ2-2, with 10 nucleotides matching TRBD2. The CDR3 has 17 residues. V gave up 0 bases and J gave up 6 bases; unmatched junction bases: 7. The germline CDR1 and CDR2 sequences are MNHEY and SVGEGT. This CDR3 reads CASSYSPLAGVSGELFF. DNA for the CDR3: TGTGCCAGCAGTTACTCGCCGCTAGCGGGAGTATCCGGGGAGCTGTTTTTT.

This chain joins TRBV18 and TRBJ2-1, with 7 nucleotides matching TRBD1. Looked up from germline, CDR1 is KGHSH and CDR2 is LQKENI. Trimming removed 3 bases from V and 6 bases from J; junction bases left unmatched: 5. CDR3 length: 14 residues. The CDR3 DNA reads as TGTGCCAGCTCACCCCCTAACAGGGGCAATGAGCAGTTCTTC. It yields the protein CASSPPNRGNEQFF.

The chain is built from TRBV11-3 and TRBJ2-5, with 14 bases that match TRBD2. V shed 5 bases, J shed 5 bases, and the junction held 7 bases outside the gene matches. This CDR3 has 16 amino acids. Germline values: CDR1 SGHNT, CDR2 YENEEA. Written as DNA, the CDR3 is TGTGCCAGCAGCCTTTCGACTAGCGGGGGGGCTGAGACCCAGTACTTC. Residues: CASSLSTSGGAETQYF.

There are many counts of this clonotype. In DNA form, the CDR3 reads TGCGCCAGCAGCTTGGAGAGCTCCTATAATTCACCCCTCCACTTT. Protein product: CASSLESSYNSPLHF. The chain is built from TRBV5-1 and TRBJ1-6; no reliable D call. Germline V gives CDR1 SGHRS, CDR2 YFSETQ. Trimming pared 0 bases from V and 0 bases from J, leaving 4 bases between. CDR3 length: 15 amino acids.

This chain links TRBV19 with TRBJ2-2; D is uncertain. The CDR3 runs 12 residues. Germline CDR1 LNHDA, CDR2 SQIVND (reference sequence). V was trimmed by 3 bases and J by 5 bases, leaving 4 bases between them. CDR3 nucleotides: TGTGCCAGTAGTATTGTTACCGGGGAGCTGTTTTTT. Amino acids: CASSIVTGELFF.

This clonotype was seen at least ten times. V usage is TRBV15 and J usage is TRBJ1-1; TRBD1 aligns across 9 bases. The CDR3 length is 15 residues. V lost 3 bases to trimming and J lost 6 bases; unmatched junction nucleotides: 8. From germline, CDR1 is LNHNV and CDR2 YYDKDF (reference sequence). Here the CDR3 reads CATSSGDRAGSEAFF. The CDR3 bases are TGTGCCACCAGCAGCGGGGACAGGGCCGGATCTGAAGCTTTCTTT.

The rearrangement uses TRBV6-2 or TRBV6-3 and TRBJ2-4, with D maybe TRBD2 (6 bases). The CDR3 extends over 18 amino acids. Trimming stripped 4 bases from V and 3 bases from J, with 22 bases between. From germline, CDR1 is MNHEY and CDR2 SVGEGT. The CDR3 DNA reads TGTGCCAGCAGTTCCGGGGTCTTTGAGACTAGAGTCAAAAACATTCAGTACTTC. Protein sequence: CASSSGVFETRVKNIQYF.

This sequence joins TRBV27 and TRBJ2-6; the match to TRBD1 covers 10 bases. CDR1 and CDR2 (germline): MNHEY, SMNVEV (reference sequence). CDR3 length: 16 amino acids. The V gene end was trimmed by 7 bases and the J gene end by 0 bases; junction bases not matched to a gene: 3. CDR3 DNA: TGTGCCAGCAAGGGGACAGGGGCCTCTGGGGCCAACGTCCTGACTTTC. This translates into CASKGTGASGANVLTF.

There are a few counts of this clonotype. This sequence joins TRBV4-1 and TRBJ2-7; 10 nucleotides agree with TRBD2. J gave up 2 bases and V 4 bases, and 5 bases lay outside the gene matches. Germline-derived CDR1 and CDR2 are MGHRA and YSYEKL. The CDR3 runs to 15 residues. The CDR3 DNA sequence: TGCGCCAGCAGCCTACGGACTAGCGGCCCCTACGAGCAGTACTTC. Translation gives CASSLRTSGPYEQYF.